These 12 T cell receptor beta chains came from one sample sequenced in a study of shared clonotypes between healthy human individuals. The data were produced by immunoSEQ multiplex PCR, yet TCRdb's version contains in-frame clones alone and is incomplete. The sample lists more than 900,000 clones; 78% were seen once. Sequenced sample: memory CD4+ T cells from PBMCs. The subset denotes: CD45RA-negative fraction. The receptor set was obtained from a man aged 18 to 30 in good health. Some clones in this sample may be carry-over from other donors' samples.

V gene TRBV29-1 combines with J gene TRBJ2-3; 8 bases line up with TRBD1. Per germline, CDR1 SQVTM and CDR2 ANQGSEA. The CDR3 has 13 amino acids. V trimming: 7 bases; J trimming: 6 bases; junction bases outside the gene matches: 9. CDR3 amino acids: CSAEPDRADTQYF. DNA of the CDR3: TGCAGCGCGGAGCCGGACAGGGCGGATACGCAGTATTTT.

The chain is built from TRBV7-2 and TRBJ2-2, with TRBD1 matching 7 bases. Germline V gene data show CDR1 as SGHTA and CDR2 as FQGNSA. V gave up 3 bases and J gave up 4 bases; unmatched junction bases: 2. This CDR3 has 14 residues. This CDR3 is CASSLDRFTGELFF. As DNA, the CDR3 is TGTGCCAGCAGCTTGGACAGGTTCACCGGGGAGCTGTTTTTT.

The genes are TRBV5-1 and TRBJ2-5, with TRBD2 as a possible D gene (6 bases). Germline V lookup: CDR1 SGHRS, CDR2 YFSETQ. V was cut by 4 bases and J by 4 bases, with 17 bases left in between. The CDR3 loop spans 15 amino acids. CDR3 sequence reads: CASSPQGGLGETQYF. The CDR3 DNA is TGCGCCAGCAGCCCTCAGGGAGGTCTGGGAGAGACCCAGTACTTC.

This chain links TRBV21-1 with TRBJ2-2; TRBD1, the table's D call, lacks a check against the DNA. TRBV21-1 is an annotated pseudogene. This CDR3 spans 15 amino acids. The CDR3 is CARDSKQEPGGELFF. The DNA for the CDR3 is TGTGCCAGGGATTCGAAACAGGAGCCGGGCGGGGAGCTGTTTTTT.

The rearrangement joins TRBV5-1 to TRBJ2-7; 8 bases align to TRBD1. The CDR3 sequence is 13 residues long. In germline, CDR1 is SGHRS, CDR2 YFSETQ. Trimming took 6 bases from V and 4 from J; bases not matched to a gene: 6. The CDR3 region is CASMQGAQYEQYF. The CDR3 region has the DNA TGCGCCAGCATGCAGGGGGCTCAATACGAGCAGTACTTC.

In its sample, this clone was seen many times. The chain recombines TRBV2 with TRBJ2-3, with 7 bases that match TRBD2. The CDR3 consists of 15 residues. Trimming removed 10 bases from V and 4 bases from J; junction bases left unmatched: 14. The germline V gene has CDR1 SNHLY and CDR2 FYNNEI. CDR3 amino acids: CATPFRREYPDTQYF. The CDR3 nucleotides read TGTGCCACCCCCTTTAGGCGGGAGTACCCAGATACGCAGTATTTT. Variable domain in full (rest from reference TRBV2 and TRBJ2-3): EPEVTQTPSHQVTQMGQEVILRCVPISNHLYFYWYRQILGQKVEFLVSFYNNEISEKSEIFDDQFSVERPDGSNFTLKIRSTKLEDSAMYFCATPFRREYPDTQYFGPGTRLTVL.

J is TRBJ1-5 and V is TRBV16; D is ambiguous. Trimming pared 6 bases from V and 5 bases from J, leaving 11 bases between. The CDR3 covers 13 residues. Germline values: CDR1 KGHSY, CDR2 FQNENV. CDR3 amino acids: CASSPRTDQPQHF. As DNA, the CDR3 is TGTGCCAGCAGTCCGCGGACGGATCAGCCCCAGCATTTT.

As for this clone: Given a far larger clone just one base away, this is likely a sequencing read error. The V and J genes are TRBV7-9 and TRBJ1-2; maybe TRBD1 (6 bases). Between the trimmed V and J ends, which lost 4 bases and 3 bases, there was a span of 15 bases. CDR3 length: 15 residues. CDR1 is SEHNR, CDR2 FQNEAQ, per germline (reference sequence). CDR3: CASSSETGTDYGYTF. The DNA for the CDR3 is TGTGCCAGCAGCTCAGAGACAGGTACAGACTATGGCTACACCTTC. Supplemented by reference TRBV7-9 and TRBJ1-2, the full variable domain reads DTGVSQNPRHKITKRGQNVTFRCDPISEHNRLYWYRQTLGQGPEFLTYFQNEAQLEKSRLLSDRFSAERPKGSFSTLEIQRTEQGDSAMYLCASSSETGTDYGYTFGSGTRLTVV.

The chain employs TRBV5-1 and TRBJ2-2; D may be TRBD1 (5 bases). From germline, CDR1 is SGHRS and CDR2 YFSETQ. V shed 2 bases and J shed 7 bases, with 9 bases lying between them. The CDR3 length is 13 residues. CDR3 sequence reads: CASSFTGVGELFF. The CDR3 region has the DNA TGCGCCAGCAGCTTTACAGGCGTCGGGGAGCTGTTTTTT.

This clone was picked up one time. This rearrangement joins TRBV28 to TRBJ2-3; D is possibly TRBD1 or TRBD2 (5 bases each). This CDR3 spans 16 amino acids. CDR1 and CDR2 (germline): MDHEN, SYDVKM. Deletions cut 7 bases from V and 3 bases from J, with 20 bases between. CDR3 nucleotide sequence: TGTGCCAGCACCGCGTCCGGGACGCCCCTTACAGATACGCAGTATTTT. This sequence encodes CASTASGTPLTDTQYF.

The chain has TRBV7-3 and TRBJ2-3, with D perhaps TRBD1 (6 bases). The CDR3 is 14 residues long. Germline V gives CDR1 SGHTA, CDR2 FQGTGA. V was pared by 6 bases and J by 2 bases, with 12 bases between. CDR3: CASSKQGSTDTQYF. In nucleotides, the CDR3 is TGTGCCAGCAGTAAACAGGGTTCCACAGATACGCAGTATTTT.

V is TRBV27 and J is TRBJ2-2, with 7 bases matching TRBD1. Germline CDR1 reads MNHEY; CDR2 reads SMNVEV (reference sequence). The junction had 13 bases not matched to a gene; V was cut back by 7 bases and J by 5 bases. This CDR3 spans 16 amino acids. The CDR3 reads CASNGALNRGTGELFF. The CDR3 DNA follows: TGTGCCAGCAATGGAGCCCTAAACAGGGGAACCGGGGAGCTGTTTTTT.